The entry that follows covers one TCR beta chain sequence. Its antigen is not known. These data belong to a study of T cells in localized non-small cell lung cancer. Produced via immunoSEQ multiplex PCR; TCRdb's table is partial and in-frame only. The table includes around 140,000 clones, roughly 90% detected once. Study-level results: There was higher T cell clonality in uninvolved adjacent lung than in tumor, and it was highest there.

Trimming at V came to 6 bases and at J to 3 bases, leaving 11 bases not matched to a gene. This CDR3 contains 16 residues. Germline V gives CDR1 SGHTA, CDR2 FQGTGA. This specimen consisted of peripheral blood, obtained before any cancer treatment. The receptor comes from a female donor older than 55 with stage I lung adenocarcinoma. The rearrangement uses TRBV7-3 and TRBJ2-1, with TRBD2 identical over 7 bases. The CDR3 reads CASSLPGGSNYNEQFF. In DNA, the CDR3 is TGTGCCAGCAGTTTGCCTGGCGGGAGTAACTACAATGAGCAGTTCTTC.